The 31 T cell receptor beta chains below come from one sample, sequenced in a study of monozygotic twins with inflammatory bowel disease (dated by TCRdb to the late 2010s). The library was made by 5' RACE. The sequencing machine was an Illumina HiSeq 2500. TCRdb reprocessed the reads, and each CDR3 protein sequence is entered once, without DNA. The sample table includes approximately 330,000 distinct CDR3 sequences. Of the sample, approximately 2% falls within the top ten clones. Sequencing used blood. These receptors were obtained from a human donor with ulcerative colitis or Crohn's disease, or a healthy co-twin of an affected twin (not recorded which).

CDR3: CASSPLEGSSYNEQFF. This chain uses TRBV5-1 with TRBJ2-1; TCRdb calls TRBD1, which cannot be checked without DNA. This CDR3 contains 16 residues. CDR1 is SGHRS, CDR2 YFSETQ, per germline.

The chain recombines TRBV5-1 with TRBJ2-5; TCRdb selects TRBD1, and the lack of DNA leaves this call unchecked. The CDR3 is 14 residues long. Germline CDR1 and CDR2: SGHRS and YFSETQ. CDR3 sequence: CASSAGPGGETQYF. Supplemented by reference TRBV5-1 and TRBJ2-5, the full variable domain reads KAGVTQTPRYLIKTRGQQVTLSCSPISGHRSVSWYQQTPGQGLQFLFEYFSETQRNKGNFPGRFSGRQFSNSRSEMNVSTLELGDSALYLCASSAGPGGETQYFGPGTRLLVL.

The V and J genes are TRBV20-1 and TRBJ2-3; the TRBD2 assignment by TCRdb is unverifiable without DNA. Germline-derived CDR1 and CDR2 are DFQATT and SNEGSKA (reference sequence). The CDR3 has 14 amino acids. CDR3 in amino acids: CSAQLVSSTDTQYF.

This CDR3 reads CASTYGIGGYTF. The V gene is TRBV6-5, the J gene TRBJ1-2; the D gene TCRdb calls, TRBD1, cannot be checked with no DNA. This CDR3 is 12 amino acids long. Germline lookup yields CDR1 MNHEY and CDR2 SVGAGI.

This sequence joins TRBV3-1 and TRBJ2-1. The germline gives CDR1 LGHDT, CDR2 YNNKEL (reference sequence). The CDR3 runs 15 residues. The chain's CDR3 is CASSRSASSYNEQFF.

The V and J genes are TRBV5-1 and TRBJ2-2; the TRBD1 assignment by TCRdb is unverifiable without DNA. The CDR3 contains 15 residues. Germline values: CDR1 SGHRS, CDR2 YFSETQ. The CDR3 is CASSFDRGSTGELFF.

The rearrangement links TRBV7-2 to TRBJ2-7; absent DNA, TCRdb's TRBD1 call cannot be checked. There are 16 residues in the CDR3. Germline lookup yields CDR1 SGHTA and CDR2 FQGNSA. The CDR3 loop reads CASSVTGGARSYEQYF.

The CDR3 region is CSALRGSQGGEEQYF. This rearrangement joins TRBV20-1 to TRBJ2-7; TCRdb proposes TRBD1, but this gene call is untestable without DNA. The CDR3 loop spans 15 amino acids. Per the germline V gene, CDR1 is DFQATT and CDR2 is SNEGSKA (reference sequence).

This CDR3 is CASSSGTSAFIGQFF. The chain carries TRBV7-2 and TRBJ2-1; there is no DNA to check the TCRdb D call of TRBD2. The CDR3 is made up of 15 amino acids. Germline V gives CDR1 SGHTA, CDR2 FQGNSA.

CDR3 loop: CASSLNLRQGKTVGYTF. The chain uses TRBV12-3 or TRBV12-4 and TRBJ1-2; the D gene TCRdb calls, TRBD1, cannot be checked with no DNA. This CDR3 has 17 amino acids.

This rearrangement joins TRBV10-3 to TRBJ1-1. Germline V CDR1 and CDR2: ENHRY, SYGVKD. This CDR3 comprises 13 residues. CDR3 loop: CAISDTPRGEAFF.

CDR3 sequence reads: CASSPSGVNEQFF. This chain connects TRBV18 to TRBJ2-1. The CDR3 loop spans 13 amino acids. Germline V gene data show CDR1 as KGHSH and CDR2 as LQKENI.

The CDR3 sequence is CASSGGDSYEQYF. The rearrangement uses TRBV5-5 and TRBJ2-7; with no DNA, the TCRdb D assignment of TRBD1 cannot be verified. Germline assignment: CDR1 SGHKS and CDR2 YYEKEE (reference sequence). There are 13 residues in the CDR3. Drawing the rest from reference TRBV5-5 and TRBJ2-7, the complete variable domain is DAGVTQSPTHLIKTRGQQVTLRCSPISGHKSVSWYQQVLGQGPQFIFQYYEKEERGRGNFPDRFSARQFPNYSSELNVNALLLGDSALYLCASSGGDSYEQYFGPGTRLTVT.

V is TRBV6-2 or TRBV6-3 and J is TRBJ2-1; the D call of TRBD1 rests on TCRdb alone, since no DNA is present to check it. CDR1 and CDR2 from the germline V gene are MNHEY and SVGEGT. The length of the CDR3 is 15 residues. The CDR3 sequence is CASSYADRGVDEQFF.

The rearrangement joins TRBV7-2 to TRBJ1-5; the TCRdb call, TRBD1, lacks DNA for checking. In germline, CDR1 is SGHTA, CDR2 FQGNSA. The CDR3 loop spans 17 amino acids. The CDR3 loop reads CASSLGRGLVSNQPQHF.

The rearrangement links TRBV27 to TRBJ2-1; with no DNA, the TCRdb D assignment of TRBD1 cannot be verified. Germline-derived CDR1 and CDR2 are MNHEY and SMNVEV (reference sequence). This CDR3 spans 20 amino acids. The CDR3 protein is CASTPTRPRGQLVYYNEQFF.

V is TRBV5-1 and J is TRBJ2-2; without DNA, the TCRdb call of TRBD2 cannot be checked. The CDR3 has 17 amino acids. The V gene's germline CDR1 is SGHRS and CDR2 YFSETQ. This CDR3 reads CASSSNPGSGDAGELFF.

The chain links TRBV24-1 to TRBJ2-2; TCRdb gives TRBD1 as the D gene, but with no DNA this cannot be confirmed. Germline values: CDR1 KGHDR, CDR2 SFDVKD. This CDR3 region has 14 residues. CDR3 sequence: CATRATGQTGELFF.

This chain uses TRBV5-6 with TRBJ2-2. The CDR3 spans 15 residues. CDR1 and CDR2 (germline): SGHDT, YYEEEE. The CDR3 here is CASSLGLPNTGELFF.

The chain couples TRBV12-3 or TRBV12-4 to TRBJ1-1; no DNA is available, so the TRBD1 call from TCRdb remains unchecked. The CDR3 extends over 16 amino acids. The CDR3 is CASSLGGLQANTEAFF.

The chain couples TRBV6-5 to TRBJ2-5; no DNA is available, so the TRBD2 call from TCRdb remains unchecked. The germline V gene encodes CDR1 MNHEY and CDR2 SVGAGI. The CDR3 totals 16 residues. The CDR3 reads CASSYSLAGVGETQYF.

The genes are TRBV20-1 and TRBJ2-2. Germline CDR1 DFQATT, CDR2 SNEGSKA (reference sequence). This CDR3 has 14 amino acids. CDR3 amino acids: CSTRKQTNTGELFF.

The chain carries TRBV27 and TRBJ1-4. Germline V gives CDR1 MNHEY, CDR2 SMNVEV (reference sequence). The CDR3 is made up of 13 amino acids. The chain's CDR3 is CASSLIHNEKLFF.

The J gene is TRBJ2-2, the V gene TRBV27; TCRdb's D call of TRBD2 is untestable without DNA. Looked up from germline, CDR1 is MNHEY and CDR2 is SMNVEV (reference sequence). CDR3 length: 14 residues. The CDR3: CASSFTGRTGELFF.

The CDR3 spells CASSLEGTSFQETQYF. V gene TRBV5-1 combines with J gene TRBJ2-5; the TCRdb call, TRBD2, lacks DNA for checking. Germline V CDR1 and CDR2: SGHRS, YFSETQ. This CDR3 region has 16 residues.

The chain couples TRBV6-6 to TRBJ1-4; TCRdb gives TRBD1 as the D gene, but with no DNA this cannot be confirmed. The length of the CDR3 is 14 residues. Per the germline V gene, CDR1 is MNHNY and CDR2 is SVGAGI (reference sequence). The CDR3 here is CASNKGTTNEKLFF.

The J gene is TRBJ2-7, the V gene TRBV28; TCRdb's D gene call, TRBD1, goes unchecked for lack of DNA. The CDR3 has 15 amino acids. The germline V gene encodes CDR1 MDHEN and CDR2 SYDVKM. CDR3 loop: CASSLGGQGTDEQYF.

The chain recombines TRBV11-2 with TRBJ1-1; the D call from TCRdb, TRBD1, cannot be confirmed without DNA. Germline V lookup: CDR1 SGHAT, CDR2 FQNNGV. This CDR3 comprises 14 residues. The CDR3 loop reads CASSWGGGLTEAFF.

The chain uses TRBV19 and TRBJ1-6; TCRdb proposes TRBD1, but this gene call is untestable without DNA. CDR1 is LNHDA and CDR2 is SQIVND in the germline V gene (reference sequence). This CDR3 has 13 residues. CDR3 protein: CASSQQGVSPLHF.

The CDR3 sequence is CASSEDRILTDTQYF. The chain joins TRBV2 to TRBJ2-3; the TCRdb D gene call, TRBD1, has no DNA to confirm it. Germline values: CDR1 SNHLY, CDR2 FYNNEI. There are 15 residues in the CDR3. The variable domain in full, with the rest retrieved from reference TRBV2 and TRBJ2-3, is EPEVTQTPSHQVTQMGQEVILRCVPISNHLYFYWYRQILGQKVEFLVSFYNNEISEKSEIFDDQFSVERPDGSNFTLKIRSTKLEDSAMYFCASSEDRILTDTQYFGPGTRLTVL.

This chain connects TRBV7-9 to TRBJ1-1. The V gene's germline CDR1 is SEHNR and CDR2 FQNEAQ (reference sequence). There are 15 residues in the CDR3. The chain's CDR3 is CASSLVFSVNTEAFF.